This TCR beta chain was retrieved from a study of technical replicates of blood from a handful of donors. Profiling relied on immunoSEQ multiplex PCR, and the TCRdb table lists in-frame clones only, not all of them. The sample records 85,000 or so clones, approximately 93% being singletons. The table lists this clone with a count of one. Material: T cells isolated from PBMCs. This clonotype was obtained from a human donor in good health.

The CDR3 bases are TGTGCCAGCAGTGTGACAGGTCCCTCCTACGAGCAGTACTTC. Its translation: CASSVTGPSYEQYF. The chain recombines TRBV27 with TRBJ2-7, with D possibly matching TRBD1 (6 bases). The CDR3 totals 14 residues. CDR1 is MNHEY, CDR2 SMNVEV, per germline (reference sequence). V was cut by 5 bases and J by 0 bases, with 11 bases left in between.